The entry below gives a single T cell receptor (beta chain) sequence along with its context. Its antigen is unknown. This record comes from a study of T cell responses to AZD1222 COVID-19 vaccine. Regarding the study as a whole: Seropositive AZD1222 recipients at baseline numbered only five or six. Vaccine-associated CD4 TCRs ranged over spike, dominating at 160-218 and 743-854. A mostly white British donor set with more females was recruited, and clonal diversity was possibly underestimated.

Measured with immunoSEQ multiplex PCR; TCRdb has only the in-frame clones, and not every one. The sample shows 120,000 to 150,000 clones, about nine tenths of them seen only once. Trimming pared 6 bases from V and 0 bases from J, leaving 9 bases between. The CDR3 spans 15 residues. Germline V CDR1 and CDR2: LNHNV, YYDKDF (reference sequence). This TCR came from an adult in good health. The chain recombines TRBV15 with TRBJ1-6; D unclear. Material: peripheral blood, obtained on day 0 of AZD1222 vaccination. CDR3 in DNA: TGTGCCACCAGGAAATCGGGCTCCTATAATTCACCCCTCCACTTT. Translated, it gives CATRKSGSYNSPLHF.